A selection of T cell receptor beta chains follows, all from one sample in a study of T cell responses to AZD1222 COVID-19 vaccine. Sequencing used immunoSEQ multiplex PCR; TCRdb keeps in-frame clones, though not all of them. This table has around 120,000 clones, around nine tenths appearing once. This specimen consisted of peripheral blood, obtained 28 days after the second AZD1222 dose. Source of these receptors: an adult who received the AZD1222 COVID-19 vaccine. Each CDR3 is given with its conserved first and last residue. The D gene is left open where the match is weak. A row's size may be missing; if present it is once, few, many or a size class.

D gene	clone size	V gene	J gene	CDR3 protein	CDR3 DNA
NA	NA	TRBV6-1	TRBJ1-2	CASSETPTLGNYGYTF	TGTGCCAGCAGTGAAACCCCTACTTTGGGTAACTATGGCTACACCTTC
NA	NA	TRBV2	TRBJ2-1	CASTEGGERVLNEQFF	TGTGCCAGCACTGAGGGGGGGGAACGGGTTCTGAATGAGCAGTTCTTC
NA	NA	TRBV28	TRBJ1-6	CASRWSLGDSPLHF	TGTGCCAGCCGCTGGTCGTTGGGGGATTCACCCCTCCACTTT
TRBD1	once	TRBV30	TRBJ1-4	CAWSVLGQGLEKLFF	TGTGCCTGGAGTGTACTGGGACAGGGGTTGGAAAAACTGTTTTTT
NA	NA	TRBV9	TRBJ1-3	CASSVLPTRSTGNTIYF	TGTGCCAGCAGCGTCCTTCCGACCCGATCGACTGGAAACACCATATATTTT
NA	NA	TRBV6-5	TRBJ1-4	CASSTATTNEKLFF	TGTGCCAGCTCGACGGCGACAACTAATGAAAAACTGTTTTTT
NA	once	TRBV18	TRBJ2-5	CASSPRAGTISETQYF	TGTGCCAGCTCACCACGGGCAGGGACGATTTCGGAGACCCAGTACTTC
TRBD1	NA	TRBV10-3	TRBJ1-2	CAISQRDRGQGYTF	TGTGCCATCAGCCAAAGGGACAGGGGGCAAGGCTACACCTTC
NA	NA	TRBV12-3/TRBV12-4	TRBJ1-2	CATYAGARYGYTF	TGTGCCACGTATGCAGGGGCGCGATATGGCTACACCTTC
NA	NA	TRBV5-1	TRBJ2-6	CASSLRSGANVLTF	TGCGCCAGCAGCTTACGCTCTGGGGCCAACGTCCTGACTTTC
NA	NA	TRBV6-4	TRBJ2-3	CASSREGGQHPTQYF	TGTGCCAGCAGTAGAGAAGGAGGGCAGCATCCTACGCAGTATTTT
NA	NA	TRBV5-1	TRBJ2-5	CASSSPATRGVQETQYF	TGCGCCAGCAGCTCTCCCGCGACGCGTGGAGTGCAAGAGACCCAGTACTTC
TRBD1	once	TRBV5-1	TRBJ1-5	CASSLGTGFNQPQHF	TGCGCCAGCAGCTTAGGGACAGGGTTCAATCAGCCCCAGCATTTT
NA	NA	TRBV7-8	TRBJ2-2	CASRQSLPGRRNTGELFF	TGTGCCAGCAGACAGAGCCTGCCGGGACGGAGGAACACCGGGGAGCTGTTTTTT
NA	NA	TRBV4-1	TRBJ1-2	CASRRNGQYGYTF	TGCGCCAGCAGAAGAAACGGACAGTATGGCTACACCTTC
NA	NA	TRBV6-1	TRBJ2-3	CASSEGMGGSTDTQYF	TGTGCCAGCAGTGAAGGCATGGGTGGAAGCACAGATACGCAGTATTTT
TRBD1	NA	TRBV11-2	TRBJ1-1	CASSLMGRGREAFF	TGTGCCAGCAGCTTAATGGGCAGGGGGAGGGAAGCTTTCTTT
NA	NA	TRBV5-1	TRBJ2-1	CASSLGGGTYSYNEQFF	TGCGCCAGCAGCTTGGGTGGAGGGACTTACTCCTACAATGAGCAGTTCTTC
NA	NA	TRBV9	TRBJ1-1	CASSETSGGIDTEAFF	TGTGCCAGCAGCGAGACCTCGGGGGGAATAGACACTGAAGCTTTCTTT
TRBD1	NA	TRBV4-3	TRBJ1-6	CASSQDPQGASNSPLHF	TGCGCCAGCAGCCAAGATCCCCAGGGGGCATCGAATTCACCCCTCCACTTT
TRBD2	NA	TRBV6-5	TRBJ2-2	CASSSLAGGPGELFF	TGTGCCAGCAGCTCTCTAGCGGGAGGCCCCGGGGAGCTGTTTTTT
NA	NA	TRBV23-1	TRBJ2-1	CASSQSYKDEQFF	TGCGCCAGCAGTCAATCTTATAAGGATGAGCAGTTCTTC
TRBD1	NA	TRBV29-1	TRBJ2-2	CSGSGTGQGGELFF	TGCAGCGGATCCGGGACAGGGCAGGGCGGGGAGCTGTTTTTT
TRBD2	NA	TRBV7-8	TRBJ2-1	CASSSVRAGGRDEQFF	TGTGCCAGCAGCTCCGTGCGGGCGGGAGGGCGCGATGAGCAGTTCTTC
TRBD2	NA	TRBV27	TRBJ2-1	CASSFYRGLAGGTNNEQFF	TGTGCCAGCAGTTTCTACAGGGGGCTAGCGGGAGGGACTAACAATGAGCAGTTCTTC
NA	few	TRBV6-5	TRBJ2-3	CASSYTPSLDTQYF	TGTGCCAGCAGTTACACTCCCAGCTTAGATACGCAGTATTTT
TRBD2	NA	TRBV4-2	TRBJ2-3	CASSQDGNGRGPDTQYF	TGTGCCAGCAGCCAAGACGGAAACGGGAGGGGACCAGATACGCAGTATTTT
NA	NA	TRBV10-3	TRBJ1-4	CAISERTTINEKLFF	TGTGCCATCAGTGAGCGGACCACGATAAATGAAAAACTGTTTTTT
NA	NA	TRBV6-5	TRBJ1-2	CASRKRGGYTF	TGTGCCAGCAGGAAGAGGGGTGGCTACACCTTC
NA	NA	TRBV27	TRBJ2-7	CASSWDGYSEQYF	TGTGCCAGCAGTTGGGACGGATATAGCGAGCAGTACTTC
NA	NA	TRBV7-3	TRBJ2-1	CASSLSDFTYNEQFF	TGTGCCAGCAGCTTATCGGACTTTACCTACAATGAGCAGTTCTTC
TRBD1	NA	TRBV19	TRBJ2-6	CASSVRGTLPGANVLTF	TGTGCCAGTAGTGTCAGGGGGACGCTTCCTGGGGCCAACGTCCTGACTTTC
NA	NA	TRBV9	TRBJ1-3	CASSVDGRPGNTIYF	TGTGCCAGCAGCGTAGACGGGCGGCCTGGAAACACCATATATTTT
TRBD1	NA	TRBV9	TRBJ2-7	CASSVGQGADEQYF	TGTGCCAGCAGCGTAGGACAGGGGGCTGACGAGCAGTACTTC
TRBD2	few	TRBV15	TRBJ2-7	CATSRDLGGLADYEQYF	TGTGCCACCAGCAGAGATCTTGGGGGACTAGCGGATTACGAGCAGTACTTC
TRBD2	NA	TRBV27	TRBJ2-1	CASSPGLARLSYNEQFF	TGTGCCAGCAGCCCCGGACTAGCGCGTCTCTCCTACAATGAGCAGTTCTTC
NA	NA	TRBV15	TRBJ1-1	CATSRQGRNTEAFF	TGTGCCACCAGCAGACAGGGAAGGAACACTGAAGCTTTCTTT
NA	few	TRBV21-1	TRBJ1-2	CASSESEQGDNYGYTF	TGTGCCAGCAGCGAAAGCGAACAGGGGGACAACTATGGCTACACCTTC
TRBD1	NA	TRBV19	TRBJ1-1	CASTGTGSWITEAFF	TGTGCCAGCACCGGGACAGGGAGTTGGATCACTGAAGCTTTCTTT
TRBD1	NA	TRBV7-9	TRBJ1-3	CASSSTGLQSGNTIYF	TGTGCCAGCAGCTCGACAGGGCTCCAATCTGGAAACACCATATATTTT
NA	NA	TRBV30	TRBJ1-4	CAWSRGTNEKLFF	TGTGCCTGGAGTAGGGGAACTAATGAAAAACTGTTTTTT
TRBD1	NA	TRBV5-5	TRBJ2-7	CASSFTGVSYEQYF	TGTGCCAGCAGCTTTACAGGGGTATCCTACGAGCAGTACTTC
NA	once	TRBV7-6	TRBJ2-7	CASSLNFQGIDEQYF	TGTGCCAGCAGCTTAAATTTTCAGGGAATCGACGAGCAGTACTTC
NA	NA	TRBV18	TRBJ2-2	CASSPRRGHNTGELFF	TGTGCCAGCTCACCACGGAGGGGGCACAACACCGGGGAGCTGTTTTTT
NA	NA	TRBV28	TRBJ2-7	CASRNADSSYEQYF	TGTGCCAGCAGGAATGCGGACAGCTCCTACGAGCAGTACTTC
NA	NA	TRBV10-3	TRBJ2-7	CAISRGAGGEQYF	TGTGCCATCAGCCGTGGCGCTGGGGGGGAGCAGTACTTC
NA	NA	TRBV5-1	TRBJ1-2	CASSLDQSYGYTF	TGCGCCAGCAGCTTGGATCAGAGCTATGGCTACACCTTC
TRBD2	NA	TRBV6-5	TRBJ2-1	CASSYSGSSTYNEQFF	TGTGCCAGCAGTTATAGCGGGAGCAGTACCTACAATGAGCAGTTCTTC
TRBD2	NA	TRBV7-9	TRBJ2-7	CASSSSSGRITYEQYF	TGTGCCAGCAGCTCATCTAGCGGGAGGATCACGTACGAGCAGTACTTC
TRBD2	NA	TRBV3-1/TRBV3-2	TRBJ2-7	CASSQVTGGPAEQYF	TGTGCCAGCAGCCAAGTCACGGGAGGGCCCGCCGAGCAGTACTTC
NA	NA	TRBV2	TRBJ2-1	CASSLNEQFF	TGTGCCAGCAGTTTAAACGAGCAGTTCTTC
TRBD2	NA	TRBV6-5	TRBJ2-7	CARGTSRTYEQYF	TGTGCCAGAGGGACTAGCAGAACCTACGAGCAGTACTTC
NA	NA	TRBV7-2	TRBJ1-2	CASSFLQVVGYTF	TGTGCCAGCAGCTTTCTCCAGGTCGTCGGCTACACCTTC
NA	NA	TRBV15	TRBJ1-1	CATSRVRQQNTEAFF	TGTGCCACCAGCAGAGTTCGGCAGCAGAACACTGAAGCTTTCTTT